This entry lists 18 T cell receptor beta chains sequenced from one sample in a study of shared clonotypes between healthy human individuals. Repertoires were generated with immunoSEQ multiplex PCR, while TCRdb's copy carries only in-frame clones and drops some. The sample has some 2,000,000 clones, about 94% seen once. The sequenced sample consisted of naive CD4+ T cells sorted from blood. Described subset: CD45RA+ positively selected. These receptors were taken from a man aged 18 to 29 in good health.

This chain connects TRBV27 to TRBJ2-1; perhaps D is TRBD1 or TRBD2 (6 bases each). The germline V and J ends were trimmed by 8 bases and 7 bases, with 18 bases remaining between them. The germline V gene encodes CDR1 MNHEY and CDR2 SMNVEV (reference sequence). The CDR3 has 14 amino acids. The CDR3 is CASRGTNEKNEQFF. The CDR3 DNA reads TGTGCCAGCCGCGGGACAAACGAAAAGAATGAGCAGTTCTTC.

Notes on this clone: This same CDR3 is encoded by further DNA sequences in the sample. The rearrangement uses TRBV5-1 and TRBJ2-2; D not certain. The germline V and J ends were trimmed by 2 bases and 2 bases, with 10 bases remaining between them. Germline values: CDR1 SGHRS, CDR2 YFSETQ. The CDR3 covers 15 residues. Written as DNA, the CDR3 is TGCGCCAGCAGCTTCGGACCCCCAAACACCGGGGAGCTGTTTTTT. Its protein is CASSFGPPNTGELFF.

This rearrangement joins TRBV5-6 to TRBJ2-5; the D gene is possibly TRBD1 (8 bases). Germline lookup yields CDR1 SGHDT and CDR2 YYEEEE. Trimming removed 6 bases at V and 7 bases at J, with 25 bases between. The CDR3 is 16 amino acids. In DNA, the CDR3 is TGTGCCAGCAAACCGCGGTTGACTACAGGGGGGGTGACCCAGTACTTC. This codes for CASKPRLTTGGVTQYF.

The rearrangement joins TRBV19 to TRBJ1-1; possible D gene TRBD1, 5 bases. The germline CDR1 and CDR2 sequences are LNHDA and SQIVND (reference sequence). The CDR3 is 15 residues long. Trimming left V 3 bases short and J 4 bases short, with 15 bases between. CDR3 sequence: CASSIAGTIVTEAFF. In DNA, the CDR3 is TGTGCCAGTAGTATTGCAGGGACGATAGTCACTGAAGCTTTCTTT.

The chain has TRBV18 and TRBJ2-1; D gene unclear. CDR1 and CDR2 (germline): KGHSH, LQKENI. The CDR3 has 15 residues. Trimming left V 6 bases short and J 6 bases short, with 18 bases between. CDR3 region: CASSVGIGVINEQFF. The CDR3 DNA reads TGTGCCAGCTCCGTGGGGATAGGAGTTATCAATGAGCAGTTCTTC.

The table lists this clone with a count of one. This chain links TRBV19 with TRBJ2-2, with unresolved D. CDR1 and CDR2 (germline): LNHDA, SQIVND (reference sequence). V lost 7 bases and J lost 1, with 13 bases in between. The CDR3 length is 15 residues. The CDR3 DNA is TGTGCCAGTACCTCACGAAACTTGAACACCGGGGAGCTGTTTTTT. This codes for CASTSRNLNTGELFF. The whole variable domain, remainder taken from reference TRBV19 and TRBJ2-2, is DGGITQSPKYLFRKEGQNVTLSCEQNLNHDAMYWYRQDPGQGLRLIYYSQIVNDFQKGDIAEGYSVSREKKESFPLTVTSAQKNPTAFYLCASTSRNLNTGELFFGEGSRLTVL.

The rearrangement joins TRBV11-3 to TRBJ2-3; 8 bases agree with TRBD2. There are 18 residues in the CDR3. Per germline, CDR1 SGHNT and CDR2 YENEEA. Trimming took 1 base from V and 0 from J; bases not matched to a gene: 9. The CDR3 DNA follows: TGTGCCAGCAGCTTAGTCCAGCGGGGGCACCCTAGCACAGATACGCAGTATTTT. Its translation is CASSLVQRGHPSTDTQYF.

The chain links TRBV25-1 to TRBJ2-7; the D is unclear. Germline CDR1 MGHDK, CDR2 SYGVNS. The CDR3 contains 13 residues. The V end lost 3 bases, the J end lost 2 bases, and 8 bases lay between the germline ends. CDR3 amino acids: CASSDPLTYEQYF. As DNA, the CDR3 is TGTGCCAGCAGTGATCCACTGACCTACGAGCAGTACTTC.

The V call is TRBV7-9, the J call TRBJ1-2; 9 positions match TRBD1. CDR1 and CDR2 (germline): SEHNR, FQNEAQ (reference sequence). J lost 4 bases, V lost 3 bases, and 9 bases had no gene match. CDR3 length: 16 residues. The CDR3 coding sequence is TGTGCCAGCAGCTTCTTCAAGACAGGGGGTTTCTATGGCTACACCTTC. Translated: CASSFFKTGGFYGYTF.

The chain uses TRBV6-5 and TRBJ2-7, with TRBD2 matching over 7 bases. The trim removed 2 bases at V and 2 bases at J, leaving 6 bases unmatched. Germline-derived CDR1 and CDR2 are MNHEY and SVGAGI. The CDR3 has 15 residues. CDR3 sequence (DNA): TGTGCCAGCAGTTACGGAGTGGGGGGGGCCTACGAGCAGTACTTC. Its protein product is CASSYGVGGAYEQYF.

This rearrangement joins TRBV18 to TRBJ1-1; D not certain. This CDR3 comprises 15 residues. V lost 2 bases and J lost 1, with 11 bases in between. Looked up from germline, CDR1 is KGHSH and CDR2 is LQKENI. The CDR3 is CASSPGGGQNTEAFF. The DNA of the CDR3 is TGTGCCAGCTCACCAGGCGGAGGGCAGAACACTGAAGCTTTCTTT.

The V call is TRBV7-9, the J call TRBJ1-5, with 10 bases aligning to TRBD1. J was trimmed by 0 bases and V by 5 bases; bases with no gene match: 7. Germline values: CDR1 SEHNR, CDR2 FQNEAQ (reference sequence). The CDR3 is made up of 17 amino acids. CDR3 loop: CASSPGQGTNSNQPQHF. The CDR3 DNA follows: TGTGCCAGCAGCCCGGGACAGGGGACAAATAGCAATCAGCCCCAGCATTTT.

V is TRBV6-1 and J is TRBJ2-1; TRBD2 is a possible D gene (7 bases). Germline V CDR1 and CDR2: MNHNS, SASEGT. The CDR3 consists of 15 residues. Trimming took 8 bases from V and 5 from J, leaving 19 bases between them. The CDR3 loop reads CASGRGRGTNNEQFF. In DNA form, the CDR3 reads TGTGCCAGCGGGAGGGGCAGGGGTACCAACAATGAGCAGTTCTTC.

The rearrangement joins TRBV4-1 to TRBJ2-7; TRBD2 matches 10 bases. This CDR3 is 19 amino acids long. J gave up 2 bases and V 4 bases, and 17 bases lay outside the gene matches. Germline V gene lookup returns CDR1 MGHRA and CDR2 YSYEKL. The chain's CDR3 is CASSPQQFSLAGVAYEQYF. The CDR3 region has the DNA TGCGCCAGCAGCCCTCAACAGTTCTCCCTAGCGGGAGTGGCCTACGAGCAGTACTTC.

The rearrangement joins TRBV9 to TRBJ2-4, with 9 bases identical to TRBD1. The CDR3 covers 18 residues. Germline V gene lookup returns CDR1 SGDLS and CDR2 YYNGEE. Trimming took 0 bases from V and 0 from J; bases not matched to a gene: 7. CDR3 residues: CASSVGTGAVLAKNIQYF. Written as DNA, the CDR3 is TGTGCCAGCAGCGTAGGGACAGGGGCCGTATTAGCCAAAAACATTCAGTACTTC.

On this clone: Different DNA sequences within this sample yield the same CDR3. The chain couples TRBV5-4 to TRBJ2-7, with 8 bases lining up with TRBD1. The V gene's germline CDR1 is SGHNT and CDR2 YYREEE (reference sequence). J gave up 4 bases and V 1 base, and 1 base lay outside the gene matches. This CDR3 comprises 13 residues. DNA for the CDR3: TGTGCCAGCAGCTTGACAGGGGGTTACGAGCAGTACTTC. It is translated as CASSLTGGYEQYF.

Only a few counts were recorded for this clone. The chain is built from TRBV7-9 and TRBJ2-1; the D call may be TRBD1 or TRBD2 (5 bases each). Germline values: CDR1 SEHNR, CDR2 FQNEAQ (reference sequence). The V gene lost 5 bases and the J gene lost 3 bases, with 20 bases spanning the gap. The CDR3 runs to 17 residues. CDR3 in DNA: TGTGCCAGCAGCCCCATGGGGGTACATCACGGCTACAATGAGCAGTTCTTC. This encodes CASSPMGVHHGYNEQFF. Looking up the rest from reference TRBV7-9 and TRBJ2-1 gives the full variable domain: DTGVSQNPRHKITKRGQNVTFRCDPISEHNRLYWYRQTLGQGPEFLTYFQNEAQLEKSRLLSDRFSAERPKGSFSTLEIQRTEQGDSAMYLCASSPMGVHHGYNEQFFGPGTRLTVL.

The chain's CDR3 is CASSLGSYEQFF. CDR3 DNA sequence: TGCGCCAGCAGCCTCGGGAGCTATGAGCAGTTCTTC. This chain joins TRBV10-1 and TRBJ2-1, with D possibly TRBD2 on 6 matching bases. Germline V gives CDR1 WNHNN, CDR2 SYGVQD (reference sequence). With 6 bases removed from V and 8 bases from J, the gap between germline ends came to 11 bases. The CDR3 has 12 residues.